The 8 T cell receptor beta chains reported below all come from one sample, sequenced in a study of T cells in Graves' hyperthyroidism and ophthalmopathy. It was RNA transcripts that yielded the amplified TCR beta CDR3 regions. Using the HTBI primer set, a first-round RT-PCR was run on the TCR CDR3. TCRdb reprocessed the multiplex PCR reads via MiXCR and lists one record per CDR3 protein. The data show about 350,000 distinct CDR3 sequences, with 15% to 20% seen just once and roughly a sixth held by the top ten. Sequenced input: blood. The origin of the receptors is a middle-aged woman with Graves' ophthalmopathy.

This clonotype was recorded many times. The V gene is TRBV4-1, the J gene TRBJ1-2, with D perhaps TRBD1 (5 bases). The CDR3 length is 15 residues. V was trimmed by 4 bases and J by 4 bases, leaving 16 bases between them. Looked up from germline, CDR1 is MGHRA and CDR2 is YSYEKL. The CDR3 coding sequence is TGCGCCAGCAGCCTCTCTCTTGGGGGGAGCTATGGCTACACCTTC. Translating gives CASSLSLGGSYGYTF.

This clonotype appeared many times. This chain joins TRBV20-1 and TRBJ1-1; TRBD1 might be the D (5 bases). V lost 0 bases and J lost 1, with 9 bases in between. Germline CDR1 and CDR2: DFQATT and SNEGSKA (reference sequence). This CDR3 comprises 14 residues. The CDR3 reads CSARDSGKNTEAFF. The CDR3, as DNA: TGCAGTGCTAGAGATTCAGGGAAGAACACTGAAGCTTTCTTT.

This clonotype has a count of ten or more. The chain employs TRBV30 and TRBJ1-2; TRBD1 is a possible D gene (6 bases). Germline lookup yields CDR1 GTSNPN and CDR2 SVGIG (reference sequence). V shed 3 bases and J shed 6 bases, with 14 bases lying between them. The CDR3 spans 13 residues. The CDR3 here is CAWSPGTSHGYTF. The CDR3, as DNA: TGTGCCTGGAGCCCCGGGACAAGCCATGGCTACACCTTC.

The CDR3 loop is CASSYRTGLFHGYTF. CDR3 DNA sequence: TGTGCCAGCAGTTACCGGACAGGGTTATTTCATGGCTACACCTTC. This rearrangement joins TRBV28 to TRBJ1-2; 8 positions agree with TRBD1. Germline values: CDR1 MDHEN, CDR2 SYDVKM. This CDR3 has 15 amino acids. The J segment lost 6 bases and the V segment lost 4 bases, leaving 10 bases of the junction unmatched.

This clonotype has a count of ten or more. The rearrangement links TRBV7-9 to TRBJ1-6; 9 positions match TRBD1. CDR1 and CDR2 from the germline V gene are SEHNR and FQNEAQ (reference sequence). Trimming took 3 bases from V and 13 from J; bases not matched to a gene: 13. This CDR3 has 16 amino acids. The CDR3 DNA reads TGTGCCAGCAGCTTTCCGGGACAGGGAGGGAGTGTCCCCCTCCACTTT. Amino acid sequence: CASSFPGQGGSVPLHF.

This clonotype was observed many times. The J gene is TRBJ2-7, the V gene TRBV24-1; D is perhaps TRBD1 (5 bases). The V and J ends lost 0 bases and 11 bases respectively, with 13 bases between them. The CDR3 loop spans 13 amino acids. Germline V CDR1 and CDR2: KGHDR, SFDVKD. CDR3 DNA: TGTGCCACCAGTGATTTGAATTCAGGGTTGGAGTACTTC. It is translated as CATSDLNSGLEYF.

This clonotype was seen many times. This sequence joins TRBV2 and TRBJ2-5; D ambiguous. CDR3 length: 13 residues. V shed 4 bases and J shed 4 bases, with 10 bases lying between them. Per the germline V gene, CDR1 is SNHLY and CDR2 is FYNNEI. Here the CDR3 reads CASSGDNGETQYF. CDR3 in DNA: TGTGCCAGCAGTGGAGATAACGGAGAGACCCAGTACTTC.

This clonotype was picked up a small number of times. The rearrangement links TRBV6-5 to TRBJ1-2; D is possibly TRBD1 (5 bases). V lost 4 bases, J lost 0 bases, and 12 bases lay in between. CDR1 MNHEY and CDR2 SVGAGI come from the germline V gene. The CDR3 is made up of 15 amino acids. The CDR3 coding sequence is TGTGCCAGCAGTTTTCGACAGAGACCTAACTATGGCTACACCTTC. This gives the protein CASSFRQRPNYGYTF.